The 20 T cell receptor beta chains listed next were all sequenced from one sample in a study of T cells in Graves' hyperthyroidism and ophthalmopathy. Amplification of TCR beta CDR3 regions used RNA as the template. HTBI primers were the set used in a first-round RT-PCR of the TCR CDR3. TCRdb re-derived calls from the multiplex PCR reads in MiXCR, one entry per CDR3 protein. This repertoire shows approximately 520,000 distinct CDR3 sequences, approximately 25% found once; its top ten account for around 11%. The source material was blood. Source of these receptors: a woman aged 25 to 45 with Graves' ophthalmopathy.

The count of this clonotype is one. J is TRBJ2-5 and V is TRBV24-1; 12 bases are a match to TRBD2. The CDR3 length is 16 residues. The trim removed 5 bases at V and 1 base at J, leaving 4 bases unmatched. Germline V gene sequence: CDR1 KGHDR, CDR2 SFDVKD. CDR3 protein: CATSAPLAGGQETQYF. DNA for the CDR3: TGTGCCACCAGTGCCCCACTAGCGGGGGGCCAAGAGACCCAGTACTTC.

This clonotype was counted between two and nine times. The CDR3, as DNA: TGTGCCAGCAGTGAAAGAATTCTAGCGGGAGGAGAGACCCAGTACTTC. As protein: CASSERILAGGETQYF. The rearrangement joins TRBV6-1 to TRBJ2-5, with 11 bases that match TRBD2. The length of the CDR3 is 16 residues. Germline lookup yields CDR1 MNHNS and CDR2 SASEGT. After removal of 2 bases from V and 4 bases from J, the junction contained 6 bases not matched to a gene.

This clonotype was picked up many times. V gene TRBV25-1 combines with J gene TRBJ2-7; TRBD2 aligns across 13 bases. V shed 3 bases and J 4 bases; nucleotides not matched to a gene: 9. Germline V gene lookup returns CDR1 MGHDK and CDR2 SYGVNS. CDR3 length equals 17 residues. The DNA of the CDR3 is TGTGCCAGCAGTGACCCGAGGACTAGCGGGAGAGTGTACGAGCAGTACTTC. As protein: CASSDPRTSGRVYEQYF.

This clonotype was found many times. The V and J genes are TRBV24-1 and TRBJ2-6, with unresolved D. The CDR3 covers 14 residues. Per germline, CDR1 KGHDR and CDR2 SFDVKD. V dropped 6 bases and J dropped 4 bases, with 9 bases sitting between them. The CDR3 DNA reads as TGTGCCACCAGTTCTCCGTCAGGGGCCAACGTCCTGACTTTC. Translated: CATSSPSGANVLTF.

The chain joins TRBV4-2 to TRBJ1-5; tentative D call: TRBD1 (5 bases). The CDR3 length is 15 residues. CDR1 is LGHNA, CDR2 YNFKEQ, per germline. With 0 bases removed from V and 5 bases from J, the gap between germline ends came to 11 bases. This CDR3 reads CASSQDGRGHQPQHF. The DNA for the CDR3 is TGTGCCAGCAGCCAAGACGGACGGGGCCATCAGCCCCAGCATTTT.

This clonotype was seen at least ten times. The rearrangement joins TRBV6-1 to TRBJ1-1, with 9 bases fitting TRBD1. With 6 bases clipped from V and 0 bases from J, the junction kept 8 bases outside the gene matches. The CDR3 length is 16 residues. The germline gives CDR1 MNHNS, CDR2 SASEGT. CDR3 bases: TGTGCCAGCAGGCGAGGGACAGGGTGGATGAACACTGAAGCTTTCTTT. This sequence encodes CASRRGTGWMNTEAFF.

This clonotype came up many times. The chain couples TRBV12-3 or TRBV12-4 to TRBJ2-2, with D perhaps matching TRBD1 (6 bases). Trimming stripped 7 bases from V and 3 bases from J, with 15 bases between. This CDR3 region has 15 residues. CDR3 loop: CASIGPGVYTGELFF. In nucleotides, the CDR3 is TGTGCCAGCATAGGGCCAGGGGTTTACACCGGGGAGCTGTTTTTT.

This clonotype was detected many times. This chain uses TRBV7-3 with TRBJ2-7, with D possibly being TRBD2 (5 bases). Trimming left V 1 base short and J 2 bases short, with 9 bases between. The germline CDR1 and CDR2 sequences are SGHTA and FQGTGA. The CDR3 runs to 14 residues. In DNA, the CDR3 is TGTGCCAGCAGCTTAATGCCGGGAACCTACGAGCAGTACTTC. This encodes CASSLMPGTYEQYF.

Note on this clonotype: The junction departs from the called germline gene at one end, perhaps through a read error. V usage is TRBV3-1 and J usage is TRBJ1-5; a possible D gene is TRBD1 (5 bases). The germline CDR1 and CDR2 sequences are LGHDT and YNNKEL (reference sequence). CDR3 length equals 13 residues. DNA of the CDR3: TGTGCCAGCAGCCAAAGGGGAGGTCAGCCCCCGCATTTT. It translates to CASSQRGGQPPHF.

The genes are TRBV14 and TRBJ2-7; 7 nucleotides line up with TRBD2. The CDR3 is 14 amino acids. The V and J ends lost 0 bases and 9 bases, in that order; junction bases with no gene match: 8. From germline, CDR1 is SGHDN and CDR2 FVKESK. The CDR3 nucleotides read TGTGCCAGCAGCCAAGATTCCGGGGGGTTCCGGCAGTACTTC. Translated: CASSQDSGGFRQYF.

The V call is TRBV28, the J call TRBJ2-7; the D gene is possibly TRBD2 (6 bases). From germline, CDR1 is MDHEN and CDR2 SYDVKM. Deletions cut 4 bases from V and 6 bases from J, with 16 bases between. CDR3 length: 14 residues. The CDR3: CASSSRLRESEQYF. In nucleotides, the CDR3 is TGTGCCAGCAGTTCGCGTTTACGGGAGTCCGAGCAGTACTTC.

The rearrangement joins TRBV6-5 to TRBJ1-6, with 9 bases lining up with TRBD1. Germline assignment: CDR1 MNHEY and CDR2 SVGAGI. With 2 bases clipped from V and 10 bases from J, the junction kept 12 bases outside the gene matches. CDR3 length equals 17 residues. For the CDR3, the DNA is TGTGCCAGCAGTTACCCTTGGCGGGACAGGGTCATGTCACCCCTCCACTTT. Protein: CASSYPWRDRVMSPLHF.

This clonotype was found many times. CDR3 coding DNA: TGTGCCAGCAGCCCAGAAGTAGCGGACAGGGCCCCCTACGAGCAGTACTTC. This codes for CASSPEVADRAPYEQYF. The V call is TRBV11-2, the J call TRBJ2-7; 8 bases are shared with TRBD1. The CDR3 has 17 amino acids. Germline V gene lookup returns CDR1 SGHAT and CDR2 FQNNGV. The ends lost 5 bases at V and 2 bases at J; junction bases unmatched: 14. The complete variable domain, with remaining parts taken from reference TRBV11-2 and TRBJ2-7, reads EAGVAQSPRYKIIEKRQSVAFWCNPISGHATLYWYQQILGQGPKLLIQFQNNGVVDDSQLPKDRFSAERLKGVDSTLKIQPAKLEDSAVYLCASSPEVADRAPYEQYFGPGTRLTVT.

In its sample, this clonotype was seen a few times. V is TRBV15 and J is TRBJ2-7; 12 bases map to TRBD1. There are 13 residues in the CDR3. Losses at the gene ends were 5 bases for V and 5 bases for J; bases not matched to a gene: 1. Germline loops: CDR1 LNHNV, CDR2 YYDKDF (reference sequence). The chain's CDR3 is CATSGTGGDEQYF. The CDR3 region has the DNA TGTGCCACCAGCGGGACAGGGGGCGACGAGCAGTACTTC.

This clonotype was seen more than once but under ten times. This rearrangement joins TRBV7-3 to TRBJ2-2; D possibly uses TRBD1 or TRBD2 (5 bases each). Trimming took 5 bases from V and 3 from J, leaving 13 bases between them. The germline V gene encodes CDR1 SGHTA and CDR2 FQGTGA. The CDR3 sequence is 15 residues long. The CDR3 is CASSPEGRDTGELFF. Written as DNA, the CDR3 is TGTGCCAGCAGCCCAGAGGGACGGGACACCGGGGAGCTGTTTTTT.

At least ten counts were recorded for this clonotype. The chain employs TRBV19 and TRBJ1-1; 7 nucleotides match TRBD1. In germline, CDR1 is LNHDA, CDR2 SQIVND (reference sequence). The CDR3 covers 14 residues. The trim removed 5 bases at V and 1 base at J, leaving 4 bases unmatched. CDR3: CASSGRQGNTEAFF. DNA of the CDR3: TGTGCCAGTAGTGGCCGACAGGGGAACACTGAAGCTTTCTTT.

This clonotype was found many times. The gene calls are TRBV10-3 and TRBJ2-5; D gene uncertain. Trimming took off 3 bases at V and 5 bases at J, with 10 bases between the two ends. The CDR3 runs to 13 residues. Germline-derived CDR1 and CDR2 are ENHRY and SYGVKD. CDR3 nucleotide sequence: TGTGCCATCAGTGACCGAGAAGGGGAGACCCAGTACTTC. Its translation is CAISDREGETQYF.

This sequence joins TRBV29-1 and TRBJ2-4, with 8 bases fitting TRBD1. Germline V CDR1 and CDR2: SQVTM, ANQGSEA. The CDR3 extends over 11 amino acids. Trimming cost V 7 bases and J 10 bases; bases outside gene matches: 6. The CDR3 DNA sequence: TGCAGCGACGTTACAGGGGGTATTCAGTACTTC. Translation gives CSDVTGGIQYF.

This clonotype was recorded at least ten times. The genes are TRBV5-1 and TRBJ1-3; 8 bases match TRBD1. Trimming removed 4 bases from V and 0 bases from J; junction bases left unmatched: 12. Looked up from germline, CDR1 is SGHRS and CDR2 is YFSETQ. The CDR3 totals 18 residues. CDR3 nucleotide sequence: TGCGCCAGCAGCGCCGGACAGGGACTCTTCGACTCTGGAAACACCATATATTTT. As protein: CASSAGQGLFDSGNTIYF.

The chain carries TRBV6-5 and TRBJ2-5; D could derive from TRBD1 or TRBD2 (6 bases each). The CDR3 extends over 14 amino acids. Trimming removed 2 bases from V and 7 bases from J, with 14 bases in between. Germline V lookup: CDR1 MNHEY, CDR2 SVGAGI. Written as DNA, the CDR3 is TGTGCCAGCAGTTACCTGGCAGGAGGGGGGACCCAGTACTTC. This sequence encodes CASSYLAGGGTQYF.